This T cell receptor (beta chain) originates from a study of beta chain features in type 1 diabetes (dated by TCRdb to between 2017 and 2018). General notes on the study: Mean age, gender distribution, total cell number and subset yield were not different between patients and healthy donors. A total of 85 million to 140 million sorted cells were examined across all samples, and the number of cells per subset was strongly correlated with RNA yield. In the study, recently diagnosed type 1 diabetes patients and matched healthy donors were compared on the TCRB repertoires of their sorted circulating CD4+ T cell subsets. Naive and central memory subsets were obtained from all 30 or so donors, but regulatory and stem cell-like memory subsets were isolated from only 8 patients and roughly 8 healthy donors.

What the study reported, not specific to this receptor: A moderate but significant shortening of TCRB CDR3 length was observed in type 1 diabetes patients in all four CD4+ subsets. At VDJ recombination sites, patients with type 1 diabetes made fewer insertions and deleted more nucleotides, a pattern implying thymic rearrangement abnormalities. Naive, central memory and regulatory TCRB repertoires appeared more similar among patients than among healthy donors. Sequencing cDNA rather than genomic DNA could over-represent highly expressing activated cells, although activation and CD3 levels did not differ between groups. PCR might favor shorter templates, but patient and control samples were amplified and corrected together, so any skew would affect both groups equally. HLA sub-analyses involved small numbers of individuals, so any influence of HLA type on TCRB rearrangement remained unresolved.

Each donor gave one peripheral blood draw, averaging roughly 100 mL, which was collected into heparinised tubes. Naive, central memory, regulatory and stem cell-like memory CD4+ T cells were sorted on a BD FACSAria II using a panel including CD45RO, CCR7, CD25, CD127, CD95 and CD27. A purity above 95% was achieved for all sorted populations. Right away, PBMCs were isolated by Lymphoprep density gradient centrifugation and were stained directly, with no culture step. So that batch effects would be minimized, each experiment stained and sorted samples in pairs, pairing one healthy donor with one patient. Based on the germline V gene (reference sequence), the CDR1 and CDR2 sequences are SSHAT and FNYEAQ. The cysteine opens and the phenylalanine closes a CDR3 of 14 amino acids. The sequence is cut down to CDR3 DNA, 42 bases in frame from base 1. All of the isolated RNA was reverse transcribed with the High Capacity cDNA Reverse Transcription Kit, so expressed TCRB transcripts were sequenced. Deep immunoSEQ sequencing was performed on naive, central memory and regulatory T cell samples, with an average of approximately 4 million total reads per sample. Sorted cells were lysed in RLT buffer and RNA was extracted with DNase-treated RNeasy Micro or Mini kits, depending on cell number. To prevent cross-contamination, every cell subset was processed on its own, while patient and healthy donor samples were processed together. The immunoSEQ multiplex PCR was used to amplify TCRB sequences from cDNA, generating 87-bp fragments that spanned the CDR3 region. The amplicons were sequenced using the Illumina HiSeq platform. The paper's data handling went like this. Synthetic template baselines were used to correct PCR bias computationally, reads within Hamming distance 2 were collapsed, and singletons that could not be merged were discarded. Reads were aligned against IMGT so that V, D and J genes, CDR3 length and insertions or deletions at six rearrangement sites could be assigned. Within each subset, clonotype counts were normalized to sorted cell number, and only after that were true diversity and Gini coefficients computed with the tcR R package. Repertoire sharing was quantified using the overlap coefficient calculated on TCRB nucleotide sequences. TCRdb took this table from immuneACCESS and kept in-frame rearrangements with V and J called. Such tables lack part of the clones; where checked against another copy, unresolved V genes explain under half of the gap, and the rest is unexplained. D and trimming come from the DNA, and the V and J calls and clone size come from that table. For this sample there are fewer than 150,000 clones; around 7% appear just once. The ten top clones hold around 1.5% of the sample.

Comments on this clone: Which antigen it targets is not known. The junction does not match germline at one end; this may be a read error.

The sequence came from a woman younger than 45 in good health. The V gene is TRBV7-7 and the J gene is TRBJ2-2; matching of 6 bases hints at TRBD1 as the D gene. The sequenced material came from central memory CD4+ T cells from blood. The CDR3 reads as follows: CASSQGQNTGELFF. The DNA reads TGTGCTAGCAGCCAGGGACAGAACACCGGGGAGCTGTTTTTT.